Listed below are T cell receptor beta chains from one sample, sequenced in a study of blood T cells in healthy people across ages. TCRdb used MiXCR to reprocess the 5' RACE reads, holding one entry per CDR3 protein. The sample contains around 990,000 distinct CDR3 sequences, around two fifths of which appear only once. The sample taken for sequencing was blood. Receptors originate from a man in his late teens or twenties in good health. Each CDR3 is given with its conserved first and last residue. The order of the fields is clone size, D gene, V gene, J gene, CDR3 protein, CDR3 DNA. D genes are given only for firm matches. Expanded clones get a size class; other rows say once, few or many, or leave the size out.

>NA|TRBD2|TRBV20-1|TRBJ2-2
CSARVPRGAENTGELFF
TGCAGTGCTAGAGTGCCGCGGGGGGCAGAGAACACCGGGGAGCTGTTTTTT
>NA|TRBD1|TRBV29-1|TRBJ2-7
CSGTGTAKNTQYF
TGCAGCGGAACCGGGACAGCTAAAAACACTCAGTACTTC
>few|NA|TRBV20-1|TRBJ1-2
CSATPWGGRDYGYTF
TGCAGTGCTACCCCGTGGGGGGGTCGAGACTATGGCTACACCTTC
>NA|TRBD1|TRBV11-1|TRBJ2-5
CASSRTGLREQYF
TGTGCCAGCAGCCGGACAGGGTTAAGGGAGCAGTACTTC
>NA|NA|TRBV6-6|TRBJ2-2
CASRRGEGSGELFF
TGTGCCAGCAGAAGGGGCGAGGGGTCCGGGGAGCTGTTTTTT
>once|TRBD1|TRBV28|TRBJ1-5
CASRRIRDRRLYSNQPQHF
TGTGCCAGCAGGAGAATCCGGGACAGGAGACTATATAGCAATCAGCCCCAGCATTTT
>once|NA|TRBV6-5|TRBJ2-5
CTSSRTGETQYF
TGTACCAGCAGCCGGACCGGGGAGACCCAGTACTTC
>NA|TRBD2|TRBV6-2/TRBV6-3|TRBJ2-1
CASSPSRLAAPYNEQFF
TGTGCCAGCAGTCCGAGCCGACTAGCGGCACCCTACAATGAGCAGTTCTTC
>few|NA|TRBV4-3|TRBJ2-1
CASSHQPYNEQFF
TGCGCCAGCAGCCACCAACCATACAATGAGCAGTTCTTC
>NA|NA|TRBV6-6|TRBJ1-3
CASSYSQGNTIYF
TGTGCCAGCAGTTACTCTCAGGGTAACACCATATATTTT
>NA|NA|TRBV20-1|TRBJ2-3
CSALVSGPALGTQYF
TGCAGTGCTCTGGTATCCGGTCCAGCCCTGGGTACGCAGTATTTT
>few|NA|TRBV7-2|TRBJ2-1
CASSITASSYNEQFF
TGTGCCAGCAGTATTACAGCTAGCTCCTACAATGAGCAGTTCTTC
>few|NA|TRBV4-3|TRBJ2-2
CASSQEWMPDAPNTGELFF
TGCGCCAGCAGCCAAGAGTGGATGCCAGACGCTCCGAACACCGGGGAGCTGTTTTTT
>NA|NA|TRBV9|TRBJ1-1
CASSVYSNTRGEAFF
TGTGCCAGCAGCGTCTACTCCAATACCAGGGGTGAAGCTTTCTTT
>few|TRBD2|TRBV20-1|TRBJ2-1
CSARVASGIYLYNEQFF
TGCAGTGCTAGAGTGGCTAGCGGTATATACCTCTACAATGAGCAGTTCTTC
>few|TRBD1|TRBV2|TRBJ1-1
CASSPGQGRAFF
TGTGCCAGCAGCCCTGGACAGGGAAGAGCTTTCTTT
>NA|NA|TRBV14|TRBJ2-1
CASSQDLGQGSWNEQFF
TGTGCCAGCAGCCAAGATTTGGGGCAGGGGAGTTGGAATGAGCAGTTCTTC
>NA|TRBD2|TRBV20-1|TRBJ2-1
CSARVSSGRAYNEQFF
TGCAGTGCTAGGGTCTCTAGCGGCAGGGCCTACAATGAGCAGTTCTTC
>many|NA|TRBV20-1|TRBJ2-5
CSARRPPDETQYF
TGCAGTGCTAGACGCCCGCCAGATGAGACCCAGTACTTC
>few|TRBD1|TRBV7-9|TRBJ2-5
CASRGLDRSLFQETQYF
TGTGCCAGCAGAGGACTGGACAGGAGCCTTTTCCAAGAGACCCAGTACTTC
>NA|NA|TRBV12-3/TRBV12-4|TRBJ1-2
CASSLNGVLYGYTF
TGTGCCAGCAGTTTAAATGGCGTTCTCTATGGCTACACCTTC
>once|NA|TRBV4-2|TRBJ2-5
CASSSGVAVGNNEQYF
TGTGCCAGCAGCTCCGGGGTAGCTGTAGGGAACAATGAGCAGTACTTC
>NA|NA|TRBV7-2|TRBJ2-7
CASSPGLESGRPYEQYF
TGTGCCAGCAGCCCCGGGCTCGAATCGGGCAGGCCCTACGAGCAGTACTTC
>many|NA|TRBV7-2|TRBJ2-3
CASSLAGKYSDTQYF
TGTGCCAGCAGCTTAGCGGGGAAATACTCAGATACGCAGTATTTT
>NA|NA|TRBV21-1|TRBJ2-7
CASSKKELASFSYEQYF
TGTGCCAGCAGCAAAAAGGAGTTGGCGTCATTTTCCTACGAGCAGTACTTC
>few|NA|TRBV12-3/TRBV12-4|TRBJ1-1
CASSSTRGNTEAFF
TGTGCCAGCAGTTCCACCAGGGGGAACACTGAAGCTTTCTTT
>NA|NA|TRBV29-1|TRBJ2-2
CSGKGTMAGELFF
TGCAGCGGTAAGGGGACGATGGCCGGGGAGCTGTTTTTT
>few|TRBD2|TRBV12-3/TRBV12-4|TRBJ2-3
CASSPRLAATTDTQYF
TGTGCCAGCAGCCCCAGACTAGCGGCTACCACAGATACGCAGTATTTT
>NA|NA|TRBV11-3|TRBJ2-3
CASSLGSPTSTDTQYF
TGTGCCAGCAGCTTAGGGTCACCGACAAGCACAGATACGCAGTATTTT
>once|NA|TRBV29-1|TRBJ2-1
CSVVRIEQFF
TGCAGCGTTGTTCGCATTGAGCAGTTCTTC
>NA|NA|TRBV7-2|TRBJ2-2
CASTVGGFYTGELFF
TGTGCCAGCACTGTTGGGGGCTTTTACACCGGGGAGCTGTTTTTT
>few|NA|TRBV6-6|TRBJ2-1
CASTVSSSYNEQFF
TGTGCCAGTACCGTTAGCAGCTCCTACAATGAGCAGTTCTTC